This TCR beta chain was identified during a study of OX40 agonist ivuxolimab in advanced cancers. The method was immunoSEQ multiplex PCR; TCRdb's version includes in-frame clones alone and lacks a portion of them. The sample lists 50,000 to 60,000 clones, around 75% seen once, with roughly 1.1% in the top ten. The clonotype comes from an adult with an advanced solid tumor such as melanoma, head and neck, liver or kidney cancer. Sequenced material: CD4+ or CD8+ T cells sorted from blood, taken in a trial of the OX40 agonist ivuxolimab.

The CDR3 spells CASSMGQVDSYEQYF. CDR3 bases: TGTGCCAGTAGTATGGGTCAGGTGGACAGCTACGAGCAGTACTTC. This chain uses TRBV19 with TRBJ2-7, with a tentative D call TRBD1 (6 bases). V lost 3 bases to trimming and J lost 3 bases, with 15 bases between them. Germline-derived CDR1 and CDR2 are LNHDA and SQIVND (reference sequence). CDR3 length equals 15 residues.